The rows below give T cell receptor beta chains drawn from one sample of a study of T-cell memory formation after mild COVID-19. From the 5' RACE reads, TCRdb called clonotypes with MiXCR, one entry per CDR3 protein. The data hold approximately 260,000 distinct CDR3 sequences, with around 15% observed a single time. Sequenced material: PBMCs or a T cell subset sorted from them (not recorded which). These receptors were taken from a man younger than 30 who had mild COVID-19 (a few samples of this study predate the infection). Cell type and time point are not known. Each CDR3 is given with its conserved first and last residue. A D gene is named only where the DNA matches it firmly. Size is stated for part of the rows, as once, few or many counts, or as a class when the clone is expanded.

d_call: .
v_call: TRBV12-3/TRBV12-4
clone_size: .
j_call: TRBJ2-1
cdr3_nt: TGTGCCAGCAGTTTACCGACAGTTAACAATGAGCAGTTCTTC
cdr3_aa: CASSLPTVNNEQFF

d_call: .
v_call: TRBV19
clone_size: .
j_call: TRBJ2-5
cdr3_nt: TGTGCCAGTAGTGTTTGGGACTCCCATCAAGAGACCCAGTACTTC
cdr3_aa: CASSVWDSHQETQYF

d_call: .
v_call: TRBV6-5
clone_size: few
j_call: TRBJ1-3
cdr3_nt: TGTGCCAGCAGTTACGGACCGTTCACTGGAAACACCATATATTTT
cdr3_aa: CASSYGPFTGNTIYF

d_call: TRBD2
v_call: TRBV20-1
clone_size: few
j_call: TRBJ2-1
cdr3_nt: TGCAGTGCTCCCCGACTAGCGGGGGGGGAGCAGTTCTTC
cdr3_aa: CSAPRLAGGEQFF

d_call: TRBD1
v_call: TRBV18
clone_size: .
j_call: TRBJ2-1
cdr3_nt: TGTGCCAGCTCACCCGGACCGGGACAGGGGGCCAAGGGGCAGTTCTTC
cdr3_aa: CASSPGPGQGAKGQFF

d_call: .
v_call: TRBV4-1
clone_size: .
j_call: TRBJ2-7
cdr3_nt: TGCGCCAGCAGGGGGGTCCGGGGCCACTCCTACGAGCAGTACTTC
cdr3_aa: CASRGVRGHSYEQYF

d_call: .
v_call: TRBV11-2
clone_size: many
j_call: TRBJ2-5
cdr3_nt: TGTGCCAGCAGCTTGGAACTAGCACAAGAGACCCAGTACTTC
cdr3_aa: CASSLELAQETQYF

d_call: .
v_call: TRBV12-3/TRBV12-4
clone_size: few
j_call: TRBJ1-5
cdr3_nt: TGTGCCAGCGGCTCCGGGGTTAGCAATCAGCCCCAGCATTTT
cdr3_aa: CASGSGVSNQPQHF

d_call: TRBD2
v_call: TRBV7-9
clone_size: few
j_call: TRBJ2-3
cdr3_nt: TGTGCCAGCAGCCGGGGACTAGCGGGGGGCCTAAGCACAGATACGCAGTATTTT
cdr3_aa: CASSRGLAGGLSTDTQYF

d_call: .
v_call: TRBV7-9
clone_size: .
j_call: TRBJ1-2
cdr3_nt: TGTGCCAGCAGCTTAGATTATCCAGGGGGCTACACCTTC
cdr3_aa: CASSLDYPGGYTF

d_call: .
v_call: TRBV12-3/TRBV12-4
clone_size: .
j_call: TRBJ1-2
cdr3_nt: TGTGCCAGCAGTGCCCGACTCTTAGCTAACTATGGCTACACCTTC
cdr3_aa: CASSARLLANYGYTF

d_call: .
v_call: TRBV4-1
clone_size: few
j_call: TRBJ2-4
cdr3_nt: TGCGCCAGCAGCCAAGGACTCCAGGGAATCTGGGCCAAAAACATTCAGTACTTC
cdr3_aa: CASSQGLQGIWAKNIQYF

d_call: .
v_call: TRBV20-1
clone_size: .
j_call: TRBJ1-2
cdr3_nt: TGCAGTGCCCCAGGTCTGGTTAACTATGGCTACACCTTC
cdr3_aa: CSAPGLVNYGYTF

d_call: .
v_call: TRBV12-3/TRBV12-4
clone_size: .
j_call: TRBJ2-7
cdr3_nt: TGTGCCAGCAGTCGGGGACAACCCTACGAGCAGTACTTC
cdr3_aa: CASSRGQPYEQYF

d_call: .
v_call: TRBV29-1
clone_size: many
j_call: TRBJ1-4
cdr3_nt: TGCAGCGTCGCGTTTTATAATGAAAAACTGTTTTTT
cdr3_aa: CSVAFYNEKLFF

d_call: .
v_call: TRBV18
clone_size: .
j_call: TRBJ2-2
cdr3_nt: TGTGCCAGCTCATCTCAACTGCGTGAAACCGGGGAGCTGTTTTTT
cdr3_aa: CASSSQLRETGELFF

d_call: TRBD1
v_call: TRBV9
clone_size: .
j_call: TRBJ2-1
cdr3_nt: TGTGCCAGCAGCGTAGACGGACAGGGATTCAATGAGCAGTTCTTC
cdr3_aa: CASSVDGQGFNEQFF

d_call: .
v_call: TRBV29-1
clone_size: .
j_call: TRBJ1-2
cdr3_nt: TGCAGCACCCATTCGCACAGCGACTATGGCTACACCTTC
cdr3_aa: CSTHSHSDYGYTF

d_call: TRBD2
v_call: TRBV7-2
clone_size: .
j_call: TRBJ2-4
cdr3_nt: TGTGCCAGCACCCTGGTGGGGCGGGGGAACATTCAGTACTTC
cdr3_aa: CASTLVGRGNIQYF

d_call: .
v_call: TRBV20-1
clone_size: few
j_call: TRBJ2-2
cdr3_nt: TGCAGTGCTAGGCTAGGTTCCGGGGAGCTGTTTTTT
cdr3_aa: CSARLGSGELFF